Listed below are T cell receptor beta chains from one sample, sequenced in a study of blood T cell repertoires in COVID-19. Measured with immunoSEQ multiplex PCR; TCRdb has only the in-frame clones, and not every one. Of 300,000 to 400,000 clones in the sample, around nine tenths are singletons; the top ten hold about 6.7%. Sequences were obtained from peripheral blood. Receptors originate from a woman between 65 and 79 years old with COVID-19, enrolled during active disease. Each CDR3 is given with its conserved first and last residue.

j_gene	v_gene	CDR3aa
TRBJ2-1	TRBV6-6	CASSFGGGADEQFF
TRBJ1-1	TRBV4-3	CASSYQNRDITFF
TRBJ1-4	TRBV30	CAWSVLDKKLFF
TRBJ2-3	TRBV4-1	CASSQWTATTDTQYF
TRBJ2-2	TRBV19	CASTRRGTRLPGELFF
TRBJ1-5	TRBV7-9	CASSYTGDQPQHF
TRBJ1-4	TRBV5-1	CASREEGEKLFF
TRBJ2-7	TRBV29-1	CSGNSGGEQYF
TRBJ1-2	TRBV19	CASRPQGVYGYTF
TRBJ2-7	TRBV10-3	CAISPGQGNYEQYF
TRBJ2-7	TRBV7-9	CASSLAQGGTYEQYF
TRBJ1-2	TRBV19	CASRQSNYGYTF
TRBJ1-2	TRBV27	CASSLRQGYGYTF
TRBJ1-1	TRBV5-1	CASSPDRGEAEAFF
TRBJ2-7	TRBV5-1	CASSLDRSSYEQYF
TRBJ1-5	TRBV28	CASRAGQGRGQPQHF
TRBJ2-1	TRBV20-1	CSASSLGGPDNEQFF
TRBJ1-2	TRBV4-3	CASSQEPTGATNYGYTF
TRBJ2-3	TRBV11-2	CASSRGGRGGTDTQYF
TRBJ1-2	TRBV7-6	CASSLGQGLIDYGYTF
TRBJ2-2	TRBV9	CASSVALAGGRTGELFF
TRBJ2-7	TRBV18	CASSPPRGDYEQYF
TRBJ1-3	TRBV9	CASSVGPASPGNTIYF